Sequencing of this T cell receptor beta chain was carried out in a study of blood T cells in healthy people across ages. PCR was performed a second time for roughly 7 to 11 cycles using a sample-barcoded 5' primer and a J-beta primer mix. TCRdb re-derived calls from the 5' RACE reads in MiXCR, one entry per CDR3 protein. The top ten hold 9.5% to 13% of the sample, which has some 940,000 distinct CDR3 sequences, approximately 32% seen once. Many counts were recorded for this clonotype. This sample was also put to use in a study of T cells of mothers and their children.

What was sequenced was blood. The TCR originated in a woman between 40 and 50 years old in good health.

The CDR3 nucleotides are TGCAGTGCTAGAGATACGAGCGGGGGTTACGAGCAGTACTTC. Protein: CSARDTSGGYEQYF. The chain employs TRBV20-1 and TRBJ2-7; 8 nucleotides agree with TRBD2. The germline V gene has CDR1 DFQATT and CDR2 SNEGSKA (reference sequence). The J segment lost 4 bases and the V segment lost 0 bases, leaving 5 bases of the junction unmatched. The CDR3 spans 14 residues.